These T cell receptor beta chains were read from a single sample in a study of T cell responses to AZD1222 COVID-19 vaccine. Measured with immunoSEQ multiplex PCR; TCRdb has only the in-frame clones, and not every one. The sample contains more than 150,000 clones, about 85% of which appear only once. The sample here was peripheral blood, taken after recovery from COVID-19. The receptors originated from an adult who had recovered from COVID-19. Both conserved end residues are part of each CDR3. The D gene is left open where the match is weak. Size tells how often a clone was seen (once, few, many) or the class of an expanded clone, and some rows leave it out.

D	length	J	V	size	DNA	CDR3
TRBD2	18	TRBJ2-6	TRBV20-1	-	TGCAGTGCTAGTGTTACTAGCGGGGGACGCTCTGGGGCCAACGTCCTGACTTTC	CSASVTSGGRSGANVLTF
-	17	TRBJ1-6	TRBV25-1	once	TGTGCCAGCAGTGAAGCTCATACGAGCTCCTATAATTCACCCCTCCACTTT	CASSEAHTSSYNSPLHF
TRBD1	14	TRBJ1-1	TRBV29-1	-	TGCAGCGTCCAGGGGGCATTCGGCAGGGGTGAAGCTTTCTTT	CSVQGAFGRGEAFF
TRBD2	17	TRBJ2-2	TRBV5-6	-	TGTGCCAGCAGCCTCGGACTAGCGGGGGCCAGAGGCGGGGAGCTGTTTTTT	CASSLGLAGARGGELFF
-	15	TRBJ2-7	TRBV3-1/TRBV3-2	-	TGTGCCAGCAGCCAAGAAACAGGCTTACCCTACGAGCAGTACTTC	CASSQETGLPYEQYF
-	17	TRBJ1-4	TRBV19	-	TGTGCCAGTACCCCTCGGGGGACCCGGGGTACTAATGAAAAACTGTTTTTT	CASTPRGTRGTNEKLFF
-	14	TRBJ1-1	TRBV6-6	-	TGTGCCAGCAGTTACACCCCAGGGAGGACTGAAGCTTTCTTT	CASSYTPGRTEAFF
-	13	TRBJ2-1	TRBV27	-	TGTGCCAGCAAGTACTCCGAGTTGGATGAGCAGTTCTTC	CASKYSELDEQFF
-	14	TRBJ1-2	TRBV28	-	TGTGCCAGCAGTCCCACCGGACTCAGCTATGGCTACACCTTC	CASSPTGLSYGYTF
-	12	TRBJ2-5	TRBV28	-	TGTGCCAGCAGCCGGGTGGGGGAGACCCAGTACTTC	CASSRVGETQYF
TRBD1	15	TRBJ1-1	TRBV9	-	TGTGCCAGCAGCGTAGACCCCAGGGGGGATACTGAAGCTTTCTTT	CASSVDPRGDTEAFF
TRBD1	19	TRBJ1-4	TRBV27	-	TGTGCCAGCAGTTTATCGCAGATTACCCGGGACAGGGAAGATGAAAAACTGTTTTTT	CASSLSQITRDREDEKLFF
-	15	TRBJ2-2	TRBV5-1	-	TGCGCCAGCAGCTTGGGGCATACGAACACCGGGGAGCTGTTTTTT	CASSLGHTNTGELFF
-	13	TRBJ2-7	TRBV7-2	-	TGTGCCAGCAGCTCTCCCTGGGGGTCCGAGCAGTACTTC	CASSSPWGSEQYF
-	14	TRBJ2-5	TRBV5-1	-	TGCGCCAGCAGCTTGGCGGCGTACCAAGAGACCCAGTACTTC	CASSLAAYQETQYF
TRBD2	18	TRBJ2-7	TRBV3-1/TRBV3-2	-	TGTGCCAGCAGCCCCACTGGGACTAGCCGGGAGGGGACCTACGAGCAGTACTTC	CASSPTGTSREGTYEQYF
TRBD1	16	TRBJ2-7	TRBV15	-	TGTGCCACCAGCAGAGTCTGGACAGGGAGCTTCTACGAGCAGTACTTC	CATSRVWTGSFYEQYF
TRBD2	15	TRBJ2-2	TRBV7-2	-	TGTGCCAGCAGTTTTGGACTAGCGGCCCGAGGGGAGCTGTTTTTT	CASSFGLAARGELFF
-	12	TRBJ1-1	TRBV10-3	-	TGTGCCTCTGGGGGGGCCGGGTCTGAAGCTTTCTTT	CASGGAGSEAFF
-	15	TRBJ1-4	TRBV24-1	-	TGTGCCACCATGACGGGGGGACCCGAGCATGAAAAACTGTTTTTT	CATMTGGPEHEKLFF
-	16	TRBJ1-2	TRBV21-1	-	TGTGCCAGCAGATGCTCAAAAAGAACCCGGGGGTATGGCTACACCTTC	CASRCSKRTRGYGYTF
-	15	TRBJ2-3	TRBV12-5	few	TGTGCTAGTGGTGGCCCTCGGAAGGGGGCAGATACGCAGTATTTT	CASGGPRKGADTQYF
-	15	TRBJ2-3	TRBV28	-	TGTGCCAGCAGACTTTGGCGGGCCAGCACAGATACGCAGTATTTT	CASRLWRASTDTQYF
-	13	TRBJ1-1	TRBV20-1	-	TGCAGTGCTAGTAGGGAGATGAACACTGAAGCTTTCTTT	CSASREMNTEAFF
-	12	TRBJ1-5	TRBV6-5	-	TGTGCCAGCAGTTACGAGGTACAGCCCCAGCATTTT	CASSYEVQPQHF
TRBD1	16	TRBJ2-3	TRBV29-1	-	TGCAGCGCCGCATCCGGGGGACAGGGGGCCACAGATACGCAGTATTTT	CSAASGGQGATDTQYF
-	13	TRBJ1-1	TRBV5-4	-	TGTGCCAGCAGCTTAGGACCGAACACTGAAGCTTTCTTT	CASSLGPNTEAFF
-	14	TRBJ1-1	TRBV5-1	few	TGCGCCAGCAGCTTGGCCGGGGTAGAAGCTGAAGCTTTCTTT	CASSLAGVEAEAFF
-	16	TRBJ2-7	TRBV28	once	TGTGCCAGCACCCAGGGGTGGAAGGGCTCCTCCTACGAGCAGTACTTC	CASTQGWKGSSYEQYF
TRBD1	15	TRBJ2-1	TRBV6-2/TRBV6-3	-	TGTGCCAGCAGTTACTCGGGACAGGGGTACAATGAGCAGTTCTTC	CASSYSGQGYNEQFF
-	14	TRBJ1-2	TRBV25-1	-	TGTGCCAGCAGTGAAAAGGCAGCATCCCCTGGCTACACCTTC	CASSEKAASPGYTF
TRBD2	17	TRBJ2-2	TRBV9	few	TGTGCCAGCAGCCCTGGGGTAGCGGGAGGAGGAGGCGGGGAGCTGTTTTTT	CASSPGVAGGGGGELFF
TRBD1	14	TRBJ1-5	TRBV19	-	TGTGCCAGTAGTATTACAGGGGGCGATCAGCCCCAGCATTTT	CASSITGGDQPQHF
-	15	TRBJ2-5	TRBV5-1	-	TGCGCCAGCAGCTTGGCCATTCCCGGGGCAGAGACCCAGTACTTC	CASSLAIPGAETQYF
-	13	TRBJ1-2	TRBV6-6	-	TGTGCCAGCAGAGACCATACTAGGTATGGCTACACCTTC	CASRDHTRYGYTF
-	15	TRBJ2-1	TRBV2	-	TGTGCCAGCAGGGCTATACAGGGCTCCTACAATGAGCAGTTCTTC	CASRAIQGSYNEQFF
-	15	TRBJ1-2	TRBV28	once	TGTGCCAGCAGTTTGCCACAGGCGCACCTCTATGGCTACACCTTC	CASSLPQAHLYGYTF
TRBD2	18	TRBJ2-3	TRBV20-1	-	TGCAGTGCTAGTTTCGTAGTAGCGGGAAAATATGGCACAGATACGCAGTATTTT	CSASFVVAGKYGTDTQYF
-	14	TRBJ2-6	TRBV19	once	TGTGCCAGTAGTACCCACTCTGGGGCCAACGTCCTGACTTTC	CASSTHSGANVLTF
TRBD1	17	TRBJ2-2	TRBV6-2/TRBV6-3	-	TGTGCCAGCAGCCAAGCAAGAATGGGGACAGGGATCGGGGAGCTGTTTTTT	CASSQARMGTGIGELFF
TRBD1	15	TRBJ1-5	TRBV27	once	TGTGCCAGCAGTTCATACAGGGGTTCCAATCAGCCCCAGCATTTT	CASSSYRGSNQPQHF
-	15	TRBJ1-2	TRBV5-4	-	TGTGCCAGCAGCTTGGGGGGGGTCGCAAACTATGGCTACACCTTC	CASSLGGVANYGYTF
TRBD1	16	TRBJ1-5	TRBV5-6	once	TGTGCCAGCAGCGTGACAGGGCCTCATAGCAATCAGCCCCAGCATTTT	CASSVTGPHSNQPQHF
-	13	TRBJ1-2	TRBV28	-	TGTGCCAGCAGTCTGTCGGGGCTGAATGGCTACACCTTC	CASSLSGLNGYTF
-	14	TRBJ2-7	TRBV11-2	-	TGTGCCAGCAGCTTCATGGGGGGAGTTTACGAGCAGTACTTC	CASSFMGGVYEQYF
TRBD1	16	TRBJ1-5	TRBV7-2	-	TGTGCCAGCAGCTTAGGCGGGACAGGGGGGTATCAGCCCCAGCATTTT	CASSLGGTGGYQPQHF
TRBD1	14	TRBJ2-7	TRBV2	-	TGTGCCAGCAGCGAGGGACAGGGGGGGCGCGAGCAGTACTTC	CASSEGQGGREQYF
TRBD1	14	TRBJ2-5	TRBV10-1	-	TGCGCCAGCAGACCCGGGACAGGGGGAGAGACCCAGTACTTC	CASRPGTGGETQYF
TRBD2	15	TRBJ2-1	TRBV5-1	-	TGCGCCAGCAGCTCCGGACTAGCGGGGGGAAATGAGCAGTTCTTC	CASSSGLAGGNEQFF
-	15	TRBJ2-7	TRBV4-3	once	TGCGCCAGCAGCCAAGACGGGGGCAGGGCCTACGAGCAGTACTTC	CASSQDGGRAYEQYF
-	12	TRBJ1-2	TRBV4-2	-	TGTGCCAGCAGCCAGGAGGGATTCGGCTACACCTTC	CASSQEGFGYTF
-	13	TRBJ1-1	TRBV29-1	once	TGCAGCGCGTCGGGGGGGACAAACACTGAAGCTTTCTTT	CSASGGTNTEAFF
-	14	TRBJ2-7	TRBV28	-	TGTGCCAGCAGTTTATTTGGCGCAGGGAACGAGCAGTACTTC	CASSLFGAGNEQYF
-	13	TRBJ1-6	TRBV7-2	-	TGTGCCAGCAGCTTAGCCCGTAATTCACCCCTCCACTTT	CASSLARNSPLHF
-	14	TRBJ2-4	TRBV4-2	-	TGTGCCAGCAGCCAGGAGATAGGTGTTAACATTCAGTACTTC	CASSQEIGVNIQYF